This T cell receptor beta chain was identified during a study of blood T cell repertoires in COVID-19. Across the study: Collection of acute and convalescent COVID-19 samples took place in the United States, Italy and Spain. T cells, B-cell-depleted T cells, or PBMCs provided the cDNA or gDNA that served as material.

Germline CDR1 and CDR2: LNHDA and SQIVND (reference sequence). J was trimmed by 7 bases and V by 6 bases; bases with no gene match: 6. There are 14 residues in the CDR3. Participants came from some 26 US areas, aged about 18 to 89 years. Each participant's cohort was designated according to participant-reported clinical history. Only in-frame clones appear in the TCRdb table, and some are missing; sequencing was by immunoSEQ multiplex PCR. Of roughly 330,000 clones listed, approximately 90% were seen once; the top ten hold less than 11%. This receptor was taken from a woman aged 18 to 35 who had recovered from COVID-19. The gene calls are TRBV19 and TRBJ2-1; 10 bases match TRBD1. Sequencing input: PBMCs or T cells enriched from blood (not recorded which). The chain's CDR3 is CASRVTGGDNEQFF. The CDR3 bases are TGTGCCAGTAGGGTGACAGGGGGCGATAATGAGCAGTTCTTC.